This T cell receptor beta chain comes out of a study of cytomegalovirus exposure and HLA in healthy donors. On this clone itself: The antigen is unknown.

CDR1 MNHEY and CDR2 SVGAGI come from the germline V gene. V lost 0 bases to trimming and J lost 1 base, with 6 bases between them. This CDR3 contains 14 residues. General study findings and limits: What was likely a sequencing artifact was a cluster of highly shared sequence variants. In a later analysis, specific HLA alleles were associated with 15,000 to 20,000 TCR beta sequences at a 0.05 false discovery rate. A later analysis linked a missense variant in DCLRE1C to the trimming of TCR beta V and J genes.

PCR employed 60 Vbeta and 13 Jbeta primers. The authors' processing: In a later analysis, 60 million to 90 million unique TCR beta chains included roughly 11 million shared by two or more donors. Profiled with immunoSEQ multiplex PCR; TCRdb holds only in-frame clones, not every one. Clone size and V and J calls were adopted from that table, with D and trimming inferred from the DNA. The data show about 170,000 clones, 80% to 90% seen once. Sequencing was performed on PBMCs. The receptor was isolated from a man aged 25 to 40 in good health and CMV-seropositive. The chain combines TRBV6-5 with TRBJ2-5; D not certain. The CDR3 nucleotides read TGTGCCAGCAGTTACTCGAAGCGCCAAGAGACCCAGTACTTC. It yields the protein CASSYSKRQETQYF.